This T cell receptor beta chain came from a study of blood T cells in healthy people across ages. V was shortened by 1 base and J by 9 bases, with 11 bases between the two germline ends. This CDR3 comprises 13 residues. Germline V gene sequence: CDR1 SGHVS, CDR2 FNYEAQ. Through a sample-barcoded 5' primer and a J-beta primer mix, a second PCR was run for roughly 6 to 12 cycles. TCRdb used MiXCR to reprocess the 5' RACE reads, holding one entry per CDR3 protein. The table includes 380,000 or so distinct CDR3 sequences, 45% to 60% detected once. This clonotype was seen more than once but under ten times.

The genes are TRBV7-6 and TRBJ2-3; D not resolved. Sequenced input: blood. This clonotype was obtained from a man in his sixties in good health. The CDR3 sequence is CASSLDPQWTQYF. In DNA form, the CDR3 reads TGTGCCAGCAGCTTAGATCCACAGTGGACGCAGTATTTT. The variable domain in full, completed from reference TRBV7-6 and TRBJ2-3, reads GAGVSQSPRYKVTKRGQDVALRCDPISGHVSLYWYRQALGQGPEFLTYFNYEAQQDKSGLPNDRFSAERPEGSISTLTIQRTEQRDSAMYRCASSLDPQWTQYFGPGTRLTVL.